Following are 2 T cell receptor beta chains from one sample sequenced in a study of T cell responses to AZD1222 COVID-19 vaccine. TCRdb's table, derived via immunoSEQ multiplex PCR, lists solely in-frame clones and lacks some. The profile covers more than 95,000 clones, with around 92% appearing a single time and roughly 1.6% taken by the ten largest. Sample: peripheral blood, taken on day 0 of AZD1222 vaccination. These receptors came from an adult in good health.

This clone was seen just once. The rearrangement uses TRBV6-1 and TRBJ2-3, with unresolved D. Trimming left V 3 bases short and J 0 bases short, with 10 bases between. Per the germline V gene, CDR1 is MNHNS and CDR2 is SASEGT. The CDR3 is made up of 15 amino acids. The CDR3 sequence is CASSDIPSSTDTQYF. CDR3 coding DNA: TGTGCCAGCAGTGACATACCCAGCAGCACAGATACGCAGTATTTT.

This rearrangement joins TRBV28 to TRBJ1-1; D call uncertain. CDR1 MDHEN and CDR2 SYDVKM come from the germline V gene. The CDR3 totals 12 residues. V was trimmed by 3 bases and J by 12 bases, leaving 14 bases between them. The CDR3 is CASSLGRSTPFF. Written as DNA, the CDR3 is TGTGCCAGCAGTTTGGGCAGGAGTACGCCTTTCTTT.